The rows below give T cell receptor beta chains drawn from one sample of a study of blood T cell repertoires in COVID-19. Data came from immunoSEQ multiplex PCR; TCRdb stores just in-frame clones and leaves some out. The sample includes hundreds of thousands of clones, 88% of them seen just once. Specimen: PBMCs or T cells enriched from blood (not recorded which). The receptors originated from a woman in her 30s who had recovered from COVID-19. CDR3s include the opening cysteine and the closing phenylalanine or tryptophan. A D gene is named only where the DNA matches it firmly. Some rows mark clone size as missing; the rest say once, few, many or name a class of expanded clone.

D,size,J,V,DNA,CDR3
TRBD1,-,TRBJ1-2,TRBV28,TGTGCCAGCAGTTTAGGGGGACAGGGTTGGACGACCCAGTTTCACTATGGCTACACCTTC,CASSLGGQGWTTQFHYGYTF
-,-,TRBJ2-3,TRBV28,TGTGCCAGCCGGTCCGTCACAGATACGCAGTATTTT,CASRSVTDTQYF
-,-,TRBJ1-5,TRBV9,TGTGCCAGCAGTCCTTTGGGGGCCAGCAATCAGCCCCAGCATTTT,CASSPLGASNQPQHF
-,-,TRBJ2-2,TRBV13,TGTGCCAGCAGCTTAGGGCCCAAGGACATACTAACCGGGGAGCTGTTTTTT,CASSLGPKDILTGELFF
TRBD1,-,TRBJ1-5,TRBV2,TGTGCCAGCAGTGGCCCAGGGGGCGGCAATCAGCCCCAGCATTTT,CASSGPGGGNQPQHF
TRBD2,-,TRBJ2-7,TRBV6-5,TGTGCCAGCAGTCCGACTAGCGGGGGGCCCTACGAGCAGTACTTC,CASSPTSGGPYEQYF
TRBD2,-,TRBJ2-7,TRBV28,TGTGCCAGCACCTCTCTTAGCGGGGGGGCCTACGAGCAGTACTTC,CASTSLSGGAYEQYF
TRBD1,-,TRBJ1-2,TRBV5-6,TGTGCCAGCAGCTTGGGGGGACAGGGGCCCTATGGCTACACCTTC,CASSLGGQGPYGYTF
TRBD1,-,TRBJ2-1,TRBV28,TGTGCCAGCAGTGGACAGGGGGCCTCCTACAATGAGCAGTTCTTC,CASSGQGASYNEQFF
-,-,TRBJ2-3,TRBV4-2,TGTGCCAGCAGCCAGGTAGCGGAAAACACAGATACGCAGTATTTT,CASSQVAENTDTQYF
-,-,TRBJ1-1,TRBV6-5,TGTGCCAGCAGTTACGCAGGGGCAAACACTGAAGCTTTCTTT,CASSYAGANTEAFF
TRBD1,-,TRBJ1-6,TRBV19,TGTGCCAGTAGAACCGGGACAGATAATTCACCCCTCCACTTT,CASRTGTDNSPLHF
-,-,TRBJ1-2,TRBV28,TGTGCCAGCAGTTTGGGGGGTTCGGCTAACTATGGCTACACCTTC,CASSLGGSANYGYTF
-,-,TRBJ2-5,TRBV3-1/TRBV3-2,TGTGCCAGCAGCCTAATCGGACTATGGCAAGAGACCCAGTACTTC,CASSLIGLWQETQYF
-,-,TRBJ2-7,TRBV2,TGTGCCAGCGACAGTGGATCCTACGAGCAGTACTTC,CASDSGSYEQYF
-,-,TRBJ1-1,TRBV11-3,TGTGCCAGCAGCTTAGTTCTAGGTGAGAACACTGAAGCTTTCTTT,CASSLVLGENTEAFF
-,-,TRBJ2-7,TRBV27,TGTGCCAGCAGACAGGGCCCCTACGAGCAGTACTTC,CASRQGPYEQYF
-,-,TRBJ1-6,TRBV6-1,TGTGCCAGCAGTGACGGAGGGGCACCCCTCCACTTT,CASSDGGAPLHF
TRBD1,-,TRBJ1-4,TRBV5-1,TGCGCCAGCAGCCTATCCGGGACAGGGGTTGAAAAACTGTTTTTT,CASSLSGTGVEKLFF
TRBD1,-,TRBJ1-1,TRBV7-2,TGTGCCAGCAGCCAGAACGGACAGGGAGCTTTCTTT,CASSQNGQGAFF
TRBD1,-,TRBJ1-1,TRBV11-1,TGTGCCAGCAGCTCGGGACAGGGTCCTTTGGTCGCTTTCTTT,CASSSGQGPLVAFF
TRBD2,-,TRBJ2-1,TRBV7-2,TGTGCCAGCAGCATCGAGCGGGGGTTAACGAATGAGCAGTTCTTC,CASSIERGLTNEQFF
-,-,TRBJ1-4,TRBV7-2,TGTGCCAGCAGCTTCAATGGGAGAGCAACTAATGAAAAACTGTTTTTT,CASSFNGRATNEKLFF
TRBD2,-,TRBJ2-2,TRBV28,TGTGCCAGCAGTTCACTTGTCGGGACTCGCGGGGGGGCCGTTACCGGGGAGCTGTTTTTT,CASSSLVGTRGGAVTGELFF
-,-,TRBJ1-2,TRBV11-2,TGTGCCAGCAGCTGGGGCCGGTTCTATGGCTACACCTTC,CASSWGRFYGYTF
-,-,TRBJ1-4,TRBV19,TGTGCCAGTAGTATAGTAGGGGGATCATACGAAAAACTGTTTTTT,CASSIVGGSYEKLFF
-,-,TRBJ1-3,TRBV2,TGTGCCAGCAGCCAGGGTACTTCGGGAAACACCATATATTTT,CASSQGTSGNTIYF
-,-,TRBJ2-7,TRBV18,TGTGCCAGCTCCTTACGGGGTGGCGAGCAGTACTTC,CASSLRGGEQYF
TRBD2,-,TRBJ2-2,TRBV5-4,TGTGCCAGCAGCTCGGGACTAGTCACCGGGGAGCTGTTTTTT,CASSSGLVTGELFF
-,-,TRBJ2-3,TRBV28,TGTGCCAGCAGTTTACGGCAGGGCCACGTTAGGAGCACAGATACGCAGTATTTT,CASSLRQGHVRSTDTQYF
TRBD2,-,TRBJ2-7,TRBV6-5,TGTGCCAGCAGTTCTCCGGGACTAGCGGGAGAGCAGTACTTC,CASSSPGLAGEQYF
-,-,TRBJ1-6,TRBV28,TGTGCCAGCTCAATCGCAAGATTCGGACCCCTCCACTTT,CASSIARFGPLHF
TRBD2,-,TRBJ2-1,TRBV20-1,TGCAGTGCTAGTTTCTCTCCGACGGGACTAGCCGGGTACAATGAGCAGTTCTTC,CSASFSPTGLAGYNEQFF
-,-,TRBJ2-7,TRBV24-1,TGTGCCACCCCCTGGCAGGGAACCTACGAGCAGTACTTC,CATPWQGTYEQYF
TRBD2,-,TRBJ2-1,TRBV29-1,TGCAGCGTTGAAAATAGGGACTACGCCGGGAGGCCCCCCTACAATGAGCAGTTCTTC,CSVENRDYAGRPPYNEQFF
TRBD2,-,TRBJ2-3,TRBV28,TGTGCCAGCAGTTTAGGAGTGTTCGCGGGAGGCTCGGACACAGATACGCAGTATTTT,CASSLGVFAGGSDTDTQYF
TRBD2,-,TRBJ2-3,TRBV9,TGTGCCAGCAGCGTACTCTGGACTAGCGGGACCCACCCAGATACGCAGTATTTT,CASSVLWTSGTHPDTQYF
-,once,TRBJ1-1,TRBV27,TGTGCCAGCAGTTTCGTTTCTCGGACCACAGGGCCAACTGAAGCTTTCTTT,CASSFVSRTTGPTEAFF
-,-,TRBJ2-2,TRBV19,TGTGCCAGTAGCCCTTGGGCCGGGGGCACCGGGGAGCTGTTTTTT,CASSPWAGGTGELFF
TRBD1,-,TRBJ2-7,TRBV27,TGTGCCAGCAGTCTGGGACAGGGGGCGGGTGACTACGAGCAGTACTTC,CASSLGQGAGDYEQYF
TRBD1,-,TRBJ1-6,TRBV7-9,TGTGCCAGCAGCCTTCTCCCGATGGGACAGGGAAATTCACCCCTCCACTTT,CASSLLPMGQGNSPLHF
TRBD1,-,TRBJ2-7,TRBV6-6,TGTGCCAGCCATCCCGGGACAGGCACCTACGAGCAGTACTTC,CASHPGTGTYEQYF
-,-,TRBJ1-3,TRBV28,TGTGCCAGCTCAAGGTTAAGGGGGAACTCTGGAAACACCATATATTTT,CASSRLRGNSGNTIYF
-,-,TRBJ1-5,TRBV6-5,TGTGCCAGCAGTCAGTACGGCAGGGGCAATCAGCCCCAGCATTTT,CASSQYGRGNQPQHF